Below are 27 T cell receptor beta chains sequenced from a single sample in a study of T-cell memory formation after mild COVID-19. A single record per CDR3 protein comes from TCRdb applying MiXCR to the 5' RACE reads. The data show fewer than 700,000 distinct CDR3 sequences, about 20% seen once. Sample: PBMCs or a T cell subset sorted from them (not recorded which). These receptors came from an adult woman who had mild COVID-19 (a few samples of this study predate the infection). Cell type and time point are not known.

The rearrangement links TRBV10-3 to TRBJ1-1; D is uncertain. CDR1 and CDR2 (germline): ENHRY, SYGVKD. Between the trimmed V and J ends, which lost 4 bases and 4 bases, there was a span of 13 bases. CDR3 size: 14 residues. The CDR3 DNA follows: TGTGCCATCAGTGCAAGAGGGCTAGGCACTGAAGCTTTCTTT. The encoded protein is CAISARGLGTEAFF.

In its sample, this clonotype was seen many times. V gene TRBV24-1 combines with J gene TRBJ2-3; no clear D gene. CDR1 is KGHDR and CDR2 is SFDVKD in the germline V gene. The CDR3 length is 12 residues. Trimming removed 0 bases from V and 7 bases from J, with 4 bases in between. In DNA form, the CDR3 reads TGTGCCACCAGTGATTTGTGGAATACGCAGTATTTT. It codes for CATSDLWNTQYF.

J is TRBJ2-7 and V is TRBV7-2; D gene unclear. V was clipped by 4 bases and J by 6 bases, with 19 bases between them. CDR1 and CDR2 (germline): SGHTA, FQGNSA. This CDR3 contains 15 residues. The CDR3 bases are TGTGCCAGCAGCTCATATAGATCACTCACGCGCGAGCAGTACTTC. This gives the protein CASSSYRSLTREQYF.

The chain links TRBV7-2 to TRBJ2-2, with 9 bases matching TRBD1. Germline lookup yields CDR1 SGHTA and CDR2 FQGNSA. J lost 1 base, V lost 5 bases, and 5 bases had no gene match. The CDR3 is 16 residues long. The CDR3 region is CASSLGQGLNTGELFF. The CDR3 region has the DNA TGTGCCAGCAGCCTAGGACAGGGGTTGAACACCGGGGAGCTGTTTTTT. The full variable domain, completed using reference TRBV7-2 and TRBJ2-2, is GAGVSQSPSNKVTEKGKDVELRCDPISGHTALYWYRQSLGQGLEFLIYFQGNSAPDKSGLPSDRFSAERTGGSVSTLTIQRTQQEDSAVYLCASSLGQGLNTGELFFGEGSRLTVL.

This clonotype was observed a handful of times. V gene TRBV12-3 or TRBV12-4 combines with J gene TRBJ2-3, with a possible D match to TRBD2 (7 bases). V lost 1 base to trimming and J lost 6 bases, with 14 bases between them. The CDR3 consists of 15 residues. In DNA form, the CDR3 reads TGTGCCAGCAGTTTAGGGGCGGGGGCAAGGGATACGCAGTATTTT. The encoded protein is CASSLGAGARDTQYF.

This clonotype turned up a few times. The chain combines TRBV25-1 with TRBJ2-7, with 7 bases that match TRBD2. Looked up from germline, CDR1 is MGHDK and CDR2 is SYGVNS. The J segment lost 3 bases and the V segment lost 2 bases, leaving 4 bases of the junction unmatched. The CDR3 contains 14 residues. CDR3 nucleotide sequence: TGTGCCAGCAGTGAACGGGACTACTTCTACGAGCAGTACTTC. Translated, it gives CASSERDYFYEQYF.

V gene TRBV20-1 combines with J gene TRBJ1-2, with unresolved D. This CDR3 has 12 residues. The germline CDR1 and CDR2 sequences are DFQATT and SNEGSKA (reference sequence). The V gene lost 3 bases and the J gene lost 4 bases, with 9 bases spanning the gap. In DNA, the CDR3 is TGCAGTGCTAGGGGGTCTCCCTATGGCTACACCTTC. This encodes CSARGSPYGYTF.

The chain carries TRBV5-4 and TRBJ2-1; D is ambiguous. V lost 9 bases, J lost 5 bases, and 15 bases lay in between. Germline V gene data show CDR1 as SGHNT and CDR2 as YYREEE (reference sequence). The CDR3 has 13 amino acids. CDR3 coding DNA: TGTGCCACCAGGTCCGGGCCAGACAATGAGCAGTTCTTC. Encoded protein: CATRSGPDNEQFF. Variable domain in full (rest from reference TRBV5-4 and TRBJ2-1): ETGVTQSPTHLIKTRGQQVTLRCSSQSGHNTVSWYQQALGQGPQFIFQYYREEENGRGNFPPRFSGLQFPNYSSELNVNALELDDSALYLCATRSGPDNEQFFGPGTRLTVL.

The chain recombines TRBV7-9 with TRBJ2-7; D gene unclear. The CDR3 is 16 residues long. V lost 2 bases and J lost 7, with 21 bases in between. Germline CDR1 is SEHNR and CDR2 is FQNEAQ (reference sequence). CDR3 in amino acids: CASSLIAKAYLGEQYF. CDR3 sequence (DNA): TGTGCCAGCAGCTTAATTGCAAAGGCCTACCTGGGGGAGCAGTACTTC.

This clonotype was detected ten times or more. This rearrangement joins TRBV3-1 to TRBJ2-7; D is uncertain. Per the germline V gene, CDR1 is LGHDT and CDR2 is YNNKEL (reference sequence). V shed 4 bases and J shed 4 bases, with 11 bases lying between them. The CDR3 runs to 13 residues. The CDR3 DNA reads as TGTGCCAGCAGCCCCGGACGCACGTACGAGCAGTACTTC. This codes for CASSPGRTYEQYF.

This clonotype appeared a few times. This chain links TRBV7-2 with TRBJ2-3, with D possibly TRBD2 on 6 matching bases. Germline CDR1 SGHTA, CDR2 FQGNSA. With 8 bases removed from V and 5 bases from J, the gap between germline ends came to 17 bases. The CDR3 has 14 amino acids. Here the CDR3 DNA reads TGTGCCAGCTCCACGGGAGTGGGCAAAGATACGCAGTATTTT. Translating gives CASSTGVGKDTQYF.

A few counts support this clonotype. The chain has TRBV24-1 and TRBJ2-5; perhaps TRBD2 as D (6 bases). The CDR3 loop spans 13 amino acids. Germline lookup yields CDR1 KGHDR and CDR2 SFDVKD. Trimming took off 7 bases at V and 5 bases at J, with 13 bases between the two ends. CDR3 bases: TGTGCCACCAGGAAGCGGGCGGGGGAGACCCAGTACTTC. This encodes CATRKRAGETQYF.

This rearrangement joins TRBV27 to TRBJ1-5; TRBD1 matches 9 bases. With V trimmed by 5 bases and J by 3 bases, 8 bases remained unmatched. Germline CDR1 MNHEY, CDR2 SMNVEV (reference sequence). This CDR3 comprises 16 residues. The CDR3 sequence: CASSTLGQGINQPQHF. Written as DNA, the CDR3 is TGTGCCAGCAGTACACTGGGACAGGGCATCAATCAGCCCCAGCATTTT.

As to this clonotype: This may stem from a read error, because a much larger clone lies one nucleotide away. This chain joins TRBV15 and TRBJ1-1, with D unresolved. The CDR3 extends over 13 amino acids. Per the germline V gene, CDR1 is LNHNV and CDR2 is YYDKDF (reference sequence). V gave up 0 bases and J gave up 0 bases, with 2 bases separating them. The CDR3 region is CATSREVNTEAFF. The CDR3 DNA is TGTGCCACCAGCAGAGAGGTGAACACTGAAGCTTTCTTT.

Many counts were recorded for this clonotype. The chain carries TRBV12-3 or TRBV12-4 and TRBJ1-1; 7 bases are shared with TRBD1. V lost 3 bases to trimming and J lost 5 bases; unmatched junction nucleotides: 6. The CDR3 has 14 residues. CDR3 DNA sequence: TGTGCCAGCAGTTTTAGACAGGGTCAGACTGAAGCTTTCTTT. Amino acids: CASSFRQGQTEAFF.

This chain uses TRBV27 with TRBJ1-4; D call uncertain. The CDR3 consists of 14 residues. In germline, CDR1 is MNHEY, CDR2 SMNVEV (reference sequence). V shed 3 bases and J shed 8 bases, with 13 bases lying between them. Here the CDR3 DNA reads TGTGCCAGCAGTTTCTCAGGAACATTGGAAAAACTGTTTTTT. Translation gives CASSFSGTLEKLFF.

The chain joins TRBV10-3 to TRBJ2-5, with 7 bases that match TRBD1. Looked up from germline, CDR1 is ENHRY and CDR2 is SYGVKD. Losses at the gene ends were 7 bases for V and 0 bases for J; bases not matched to a gene: 11. CDR3 length: 16 residues. The CDR3 DNA sequence: TGTGCCATCAAAGGTGCTAGCAGGGGGTACCAAGAGACCCAGTACTTC. It yields the protein CAIKGASRGYQETQYF.

This clonotype was counted at least ten times. J is TRBJ1-5 and V is TRBV7-2; TRBD1 agrees at 9 bases. This CDR3 contains 15 residues. Germline V gene sequence: CDR1 SGHTA, CDR2 FQGNSA. With 5 bases clipped from V and 4 bases from J, the junction kept 6 bases outside the gene matches. CDR3 region: CASSPGTGRNQPQHF. CDR3 bases: TGTGCCAGCAGCCCTGGGACAGGGCGAAATCAGCCCCAGCATTTT.

In its sample, this clonotype was seen a few times. The rearrangement uses TRBV11-2 and TRBJ2-1, with 7 bases identical to TRBD2. The CDR3 totals 18 residues. Germline V gene data show CDR1 as SGHAT and CDR2 as FQNNGV. J lost 0 bases, V lost 7 bases, and 15 bases had no gene match. The CDR3 is CASTSLWASGNSYNEQFF. Here the CDR3 DNA reads TGTGCCAGCACCTCCTTATGGGCTAGCGGTAACTCCTACAATGAGCAGTTCTTC.

This clonotype was detected a few times. The chain couples TRBV30 to TRBJ2-7; no firm D call. The CDR3 loop spans 16 amino acids. The ends were cut back, 2 bases at V and 2 bases at J, with 19 bases in the middle. Germline CDR1 is GTSNPN and CDR2 is SVGIG (reference sequence). This CDR3 is CAWSHPWVSDPYEQYF. For the CDR3, the DNA is TGTGCCTGGAGTCACCCCTGGGTCTCAGACCCCTACGAGCAGTACTTC.

This clonotype was counted between two and nine times. The J gene is TRBJ2-2, the V gene TRBV7-3, with D perhaps TRBD2 (7 bases). Germline loops: CDR1 SGHTA, CDR2 FQGTGA. V dropped 1 base and J dropped 4 bases, with 13 bases sitting between them. The CDR3 sequence is 16 residues long. The CDR3 nucleotides are TGTGCCAGCAGCTTAATAGGGGGGGACGGCACCGGGGAGCTGTTTTTT. Its protein product is CASSLIGGDGTGELFF.

The rearrangement links TRBV30 to TRBJ2-5; tentatively, D is TRBD1 or TRBD2 (5 bases each). Germline values: CDR1 GTSNPN, CDR2 SVGIG (reference sequence). The V and J ends lost 0 bases and 5 bases respectively, with 10 bases between them. This CDR3 is built from 13 residues. The CDR3 bases are TGTGCCTGGAGTGTGGGGGATGCGGAGACCCAGTACTTC. Its translation: CAWSVGDAETQYF.

The chain employs TRBV10-3 and TRBJ2-1; 14 nucleotides align to TRBD2. The CDR3 runs 17 residues. Germline CDR1 is ENHRY and CDR2 is SYGVKD. J was trimmed by 8 bases and V by 3 bases; bases with no gene match: 9. CDR3 in amino acids: CAISDWGTSGGVDEQFF. The CDR3 DNA reads TGTGCCATCAGTGACTGGGGGACTAGCGGGGGTGTGGATGAGCAGTTCTTC.

This chain's CDR3 is CASSQERLMGDTQYF. Written as DNA, the CDR3 is TGTGCCAGCAGCCAAGAGCGGTTGATGGGAGATACGCAGTATTTT. The J gene is TRBJ2-3, the V gene TRBV3-1, with D unclear. The germline V gene encodes CDR1 LGHDT and CDR2 YNNKEL (reference sequence). The CDR3 length is 15 residues. V was pared by 0 bases and J by 5 bases, with 12 bases between.

There are a few counts of this clonotype. The chain recombines TRBV7-2 with TRBJ2-3, with 16 bases matching TRBD2. Germline V CDR1 and CDR2: SGHTA, FQGNSA. CDR3 size: 14 residues. The V and J ends lost 5 bases and 10 bases, in that order; junction bases with no gene match: 3. The CDR3 here is CASSAGTSGRAQYF. The DNA of the CDR3 is TGTGCCAGCAGCGCCGGGACTAGCGGGAGGGCGCAGTATTTT.

This clonotype has a handful of counts. The chain combines TRBV6-2 or TRBV6-3 with TRBJ1-6; D unresolved. The germline gives CDR1 MNHEY, CDR2 SVGEGT. With 5 bases removed from V and 9 bases from J, the gap between germline ends came to 5 bases. This CDR3 has 11 residues. The CDR3 is CASSQGSPLHF. CDR3 nucleotide sequence: TGTGCCAGCAGTCAAGGTTCACCCCTCCACTTT.

The genes are TRBV12-3 or TRBV12-4 and TRBJ2-3, with D perhaps TRBD1 (6 bases). The ends were cut back, 5 bases at V and 2 bases at J, with 11 bases in the middle. CDR3 length equals 14 residues. This CDR3 reads CASSPDSTTDTQYF. The CDR3 DNA reads as TGTGCCAGCAGTCCGGACAGTACCACAGATACGCAGTATTTT.